The sequence of this T cell receptor beta chain was determined in a study of blood T cells in healthy people across ages (dated by TCRdb to the mid-2010s). At the level of the whole study: In model experiments, roughly one uniquely barcoded TCR beta cDNA molecule per two T cells was captured by template switching. To track age-related changes in TCR beta repertoire diversity, the study relied on deep sequencing normalized with unique cDNA molecular identifiers. The donors were divided into four age groups: young (average around 17 years), middle-aged (almost 40), aged (around 59) and long-lived (82). To avoid experimental bias, donors of different ages were randomly spread across the sequencing lanes. Two additional independent replicas of 1 million unique cDNA reads from the same blood draw were analyzed for two donors (one aged 18 to 30 and one aged 80 or older). The research as a whole found: Compared with the aged group, the long-lived group had more naive CD4+ T cells, fewer expanded clones and increased TCR diversity, suggesting age selection. Observed TCR beta diversity per million T cells fell roughly linearly with age, and a significant reduction was already apparent by age around 39. Because profiling used bulk unsorted PBMCs, naive and antigen-experienced compartments could not be compared conclusively. Estimates of total diversity based on one million sequenced T cells were regarded as lower bounds and as underestimates. A strong correlation was found between observed TCR beta diversity and the percentage of naive T cells measured by flow cytometry. The CMV infection status of donors was not known, potentially confounding age-related changes in expanded clonotypes.

Libraries were constructed by 5' RACE. A second PCR of roughly 7 to 11 cycles was run with a J-beta primer mix and a sample-barcoded 5' primer. Each TCR beta cDNA molecule received a unique molecular identifier from a template-switch 5' adaptor carrying 12 random nucleotides. Each sample yielded at least 2.5 million CDR3-containing paired-end reads. All of the RNA was converted into first-strand cDNA using the Mint cDNA synthesis kit, with a TRBC-specific oligonucleotide serving as the primer. After uracil-DNA glycosylase treatment, a first 18-cycle PCR used universal primers M1SS and BC2_uni_R on all cDNA. In the authors' own workflow: For normalization, 1 million high-quality reads were randomly selected from each sample, with every read carrying a distinct molecular identifier. Instead of being binned into consensus sequences, reads with shared molecular identifiers were discarded. MiTCR, with a Q25 quality threshold and the strictest error-elimination algorithm, was used for CDR3 identification, clonotype clustering and error correction. Lower-bound total TCR beta diversity was estimated with a nonparametric unseen species model using Euler transformation. Using fastp at Q25 and MiXCR, TCRdb reprocessed the public reads and kept productive beta chains. CDR3 protein sequences are deduplicated, and each keeps its most common genes and DNA. The V and J calls come from TCRdb's annotation, not from the publication. The sample records approximately 1,700,000 distinct CDR3 sequences, about two fifths of which are singletons. The top ten clonotypes cover about 21% of the sample.

With regard to this clonotype: Its antigen remains undetermined. Per-base quality was not reported, and no clone a single base away is much larger than it.

The germline V gene (reference sequence) yields LGHDT for CDR1 and YNNKEL for CDR2. V trim: 0 bases; J trim: 0 bases; unmatched bases: 10. From the cysteine through the phenylalanine, the CDR3 covers 18 amino acids. The DNA shown is the 54-base CDR3, in frame from base 1. Systemically healthy Caucasian individuals from Russia, 39 in total and aged 6 to 90 years, were included as donors. Approximately 11 milliliters of peripheral blood were drawn from each donor into EDTA-treated Vacutainer tubes. Ficoll-Paque density-gradient centrifugation was used to isolate PBMCs, with at least 7 million obtained per sample. Trizol reagent was used to extract total RNA from the PBMCs, yielding at least 5 micrograms per sample. Naive CD45RAhigh/CD27high T cell percentages were measured by flow cytometry on a PBMC aliquot from every donor.

The V gene is TRBV3-1 and the J gene is TRBJ2-5; TRBD1 aligns with 7 central bases. The TCR comes from a human donor in good health. The specimen sequenced was blood. CDR3 loop: CASSQDRRTDRDQETQYF. The nucleotide sequence is given as TGTGCCAGCAGCCAAGATAGAAGGACTGACAGGGACCAAGAGACCCAGTACTTC.